This T cell receptor (beta chain) was retrieved from a study of T cells expressing NK-cell markers. Study-wide background: In the group of eight sequenced donors, seven were HCMV-seropositive and one was seronegative.

With UMIs, 5'RACE template switching was used to make TCR beta cDNA. TCRdb reprocessed the 5' RACE reads and stores each CDR3 protein as one record, lacking DNA. In total, the table holds over 350,000 distinct CDR3 sequences. Findings of the study overall: As a fraction of CD8+ T cells, dominant NKG2C+ clonotypes reached roughly 1.0-7.0% in six donors. Also leading the CD3+CD56-NKG2C+ fraction in several donors were these clonotypes.

Remarks on this clonotype: No antigen is known for it.

The sequence was collected from a woman aged 50 to 60 in good health. Material for sequencing was blood T cells: a sorted CD56 or NKG2C T cell subset, CD4+ or CD8+ T cells, or bulk PBMC T cells (not recorded which).

The CDR3: CSARDPQRSGNTIYF. This chain connects TRBV20-1 to TRBJ1-3. The CDR3 runs to 15 residues. Germline-derived CDR1 and CDR2 are DFQATT and SNEGSKA (reference sequence).